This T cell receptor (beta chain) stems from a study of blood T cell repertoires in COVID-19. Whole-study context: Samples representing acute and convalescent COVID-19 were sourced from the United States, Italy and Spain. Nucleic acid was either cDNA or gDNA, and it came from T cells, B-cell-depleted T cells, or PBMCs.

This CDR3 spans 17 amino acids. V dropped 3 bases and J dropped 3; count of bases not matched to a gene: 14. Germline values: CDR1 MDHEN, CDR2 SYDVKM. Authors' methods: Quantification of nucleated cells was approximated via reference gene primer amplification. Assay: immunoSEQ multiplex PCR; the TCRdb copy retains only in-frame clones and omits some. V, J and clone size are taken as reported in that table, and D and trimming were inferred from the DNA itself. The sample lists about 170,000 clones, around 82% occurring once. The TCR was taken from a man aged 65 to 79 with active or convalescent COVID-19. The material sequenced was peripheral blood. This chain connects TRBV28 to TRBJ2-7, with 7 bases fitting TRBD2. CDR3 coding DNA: TGTGCCAGCAGTTTTGGGGGAAGCGGGATGAAAAACTACGAGCAGTACTTC. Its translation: CASSFGGSGMKNYEQYF.